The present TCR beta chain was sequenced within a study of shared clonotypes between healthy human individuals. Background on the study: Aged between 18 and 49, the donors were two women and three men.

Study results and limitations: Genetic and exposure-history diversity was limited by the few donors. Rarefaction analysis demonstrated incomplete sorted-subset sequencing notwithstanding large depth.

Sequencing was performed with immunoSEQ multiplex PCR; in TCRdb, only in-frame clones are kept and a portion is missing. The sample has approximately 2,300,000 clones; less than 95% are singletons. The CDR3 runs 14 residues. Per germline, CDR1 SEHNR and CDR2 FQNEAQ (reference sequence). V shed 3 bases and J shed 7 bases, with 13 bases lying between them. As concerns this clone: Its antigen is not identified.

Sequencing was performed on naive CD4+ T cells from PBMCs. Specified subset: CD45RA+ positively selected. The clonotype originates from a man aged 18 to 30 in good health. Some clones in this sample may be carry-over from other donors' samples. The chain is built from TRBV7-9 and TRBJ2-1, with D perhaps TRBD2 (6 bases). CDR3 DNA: TGTGCCAGCAGCTTTGTAGGACGGGAGAATGAGCAGTTCTTC. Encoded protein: CASSFVGRENEQFF.